This passage covers 8 T cell receptor beta chains from one sample sequenced in a study of human T cells and chemical hapten exposure. TCRdb re-called the RACE reads through MiXCR, storing one row per CDR3 protein. Counted here are more than 100,000 distinct CDR3 sequences, approximately 13% occurring once; the ten biggest clones make up approximately 2.6%. Noted time point: pre-sensitization, week 0. Treatment of the sample: therapeutic diphenylcyclopropenone sensitization with weekly scalp DPC. The sequences come from whole blood, collected in connection with sensitization to the hapten diphenylcyclopropenone (DPC). These receptors all come from a woman aged 18-29 years with alopecia areata. Some clones in this sample may be carry-over from other donors' samples.

The chain carries TRBV9 and TRBJ2-1, with D perhaps matching TRBD2 (6 bases). V was pared by 7 bases and J by 0 bases, with 8 bases between. CDR1 and CDR2 (germline): SGDLS, YYNGEE. CDR3 length equals 13 residues. CDR3 DNA sequence: TGTGCCAGCGGCGGGGACTCCTACAATGAGCAGTTCTTC. As protein: CASGGDSYNEQFF.

The V gene is TRBV4-1, the J gene TRBJ2-5, with 8 bases that match TRBD1. From germline, CDR1 is MGHRA and CDR2 YSYEKL. With 0 bases clipped from V and 5 bases from J, the junction kept 8 bases outside the gene matches. This CDR3 is 16 amino acids long. CDR3 DNA: TGCGCCAGCAGCCAAGATCGGGCCAGGGGGCTGGAGACCCAGTACTTC. Its translation: CASSQDRARGLETQYF.

V is TRBV20-1 and J is TRBJ1-5; TRBD1 is a possible D gene (5 bases). The V end was cut by 6 bases, the J end by 3 bases, with 12 bases between. The CDR3 has 13 residues. The germline gives CDR1 DFQATT, CDR2 SNEGSKA (reference sequence). As DNA, the CDR3 is TGCAGTGCGGTGGGGGGTTCCAATCAGCCCCAGCATTTT. Encoded protein: CSAVGGSNQPQHF.

This clonotype appeared a few times. The V and J genes are TRBV29-1 and TRBJ2-7, with 7 bases lining up with TRBD2. CDR1 SQVTM and CDR2 ANQGSEA come from the germline V gene. There are 12 residues in the CDR3. The V segment lost 8 bases and the J segment 5 bases; nucleotides outside the gene matches: 9. DNA for the CDR3: TGCAGCTACCGGACGGGAGGAAACGAGCAGTACTTC. Residues: CSYRTGGNEQYF.

This clonotype turned up a few times. The chain couples TRBV5-1 to TRBJ1-1; 8 nucleotides line up with TRBD1. Germline assignment: CDR1 SGHRS and CDR2 YFSETQ. The CDR3 runs 13 residues. V was clipped by 8 bases and J by 3 bases; unmatched bases: 6. The CDR3 nucleotides are TGCGCCAGGGTGGGACAGGATCACACTGAAGCTTTCTTT. It is translated as CARVGQDHTEAFF. The full variable domain, completed using reference TRBV5-1 and TRBJ1-1, is KAGVTQTPRYLIKTRGQQVTLSCSPISGHRSVSWYQQTPGQGLQFLFEYFSETQRNKGNFPGRFSGRQFSNSRSEMNVSTLELGDSALYLCARVGQDHTEAFFGQGTRLTVV.

This clonotype was seen ten or more times. The V gene is TRBV20-1, the J gene TRBJ2-1; D is ambiguous. Germline CDR1 reads DFQATT; CDR2 reads SNEGSKA (reference sequence). This CDR3 has 14 residues. Trimming removed 1 base from V and 4 bases from J, with 11 bases in between. CDR3 nucleotide sequence: TGCAGTGCTAGAGGGCTAGTGGAGTACAATGAGCAGTTCTTC. It codes for CSARGLVEYNEQFF.

Only a few counts were recorded for this clonotype. V usage is TRBV5-1 and J usage is TRBJ1-1; D unresolved. The germline V gene has CDR1 SGHRS and CDR2 YFSETQ. Trimming shortened V by 1 base and J by 1 base, and 8 bases separated the two germline ends. The CDR3 spans 14 residues. The CDR3 nucleotides are TGCGCCAGCAGCTTGCAGTCAACGAACACTGAAGCTTTCTTT. This sequence encodes CASSLQSTNTEAFF.

V usage is TRBV15 and J usage is TRBJ1-5; no clear D. The CDR3 length is 15 residues. Deletions cut 5 bases from V and 6 bases from J, with 17 bases between. Germline V lookup: CDR1 LNHNV, CDR2 YYDKDF (reference sequence). The CDR3 is CATSSRDLLPQPQHF. CDR3 DNA sequence: TGTGCCACCAGCTCTCGCGACCTTTTACCTCAGCCCCAGCATTTT.